This T cell receptor beta chain derives from a study of T cells after yellow fever vaccination. Using its own MiXCR run on the 5' RACE reads, TCRdb lists one record per CDR3 protein. Among some 320,000 distinct CDR3 sequences, 8.7% were seen once, and the ten largest hold over 15%. The germline V and J ends were trimmed by 7 bases and 5 bases, with 11 bases remaining between them. The CDR3 has 13 residues. The TCR was taken from a man between 18 and 35 years old who received the YFV17D yellow fever vaccine. J is TRBJ2-2 and V is TRBV12-3 or TRBV12-4; TRBD1 might be the D (5 bases). The starting material was PBMCs, obtained on the day of the first yellow fever vaccination. Written as DNA, the CDR3 is TGTGCCAGCACGCAGGGTGGGACCGGGGAGCTGTTTTTT. Translating gives CASTQGGTGELFF.